This section outlines one TCR beta chain sequence together with its context. The antigen is not known. V was trimmed by 3 bases and J by 6 bases, leaving 18 bases between them. Per the germline V gene, CDR1 is MNHEY and CDR2 is SMNVEV (reference sequence). The CDR3 extends over 16 amino acids. This entry belongs to a study of T cell responses to AZD1222 COVID-19 vaccine. Study as a whole: Second-dose schedules of about 4 or about 12 weeks were combined. Findings and caveats of the study: Recipients of AZD1222 seropositive at baseline numbered only six or seven. Samples come after the peak T cell response, not at day 14. Vaccine-related CD4 TCRs covered spike, predominating at 160-218 and 743-854.

Method: immunoSEQ multiplex PCR; TCRdb's copy keeps in-frame clones and lacks some. The sample carries roughly 150,000 clones, approximately 83% recorded once. The chain is built from TRBV27 and TRBJ2-1; D is perhaps TRBD1 (8 bases). The source is an adult in good health. The starting material was peripheral blood, obtained on day 0 of AZD1222 vaccination. CDR3 protein: CASSFHRGGSGNEQFF. In nucleotides, the CDR3 is TGTGCCAGCAGTTTCCACAGGGGGGGCTCCGGCAATGAGCAGTTCTTC.